The 20 T cell receptor beta chains below all came from one sample that was sequenced in a study of identical twins. MiXCR, applied by TCRdb to the 5' RACE reads, yields one record per CDR3 protein. The top ten clones hold around 13% of a sample with some 760,000 distinct CDR3 sequences, 15% to 20% of them seen once. These data were also filed under a second study, of T cells expressing NK-cell markers.

The sequencing input was PBMCs. Source of these receptors: a woman younger than 35 in good health.

The chain uses TRBV5-1 and TRBJ2-3; 10 nucleotides agree with TRBD2. The CDR3 consists of 15 residues. V shed 7 bases and J 5 bases; nucleotides not matched to a gene: 10. The germline CDR1 and CDR2 sequences are SGHRS and YFSETQ. The CDR3 is CASCPSSGSGDTQYF. The DNA of the CDR3 is TGCGCCAGCTGCCCTTCTAGCGGGAGTGGAGATACGCAGTATTTT.

For this clonotype: Its ends do not fully match the called genes, so a read error is possible. The chain combines TRBV18 with TRBJ1-4; D is unclear. The CDR3 runs to 14 residues. Germline V CDR1 and CDR2: KGHSH, LQKENI. The CDR3 bases are TGTGCCAGCTCACCACGGACGGAGAATGAAAAACTGGTTTTT. Its translation is CASSPRTENEKLVF.

This clonotype was picked up a small number of times. The chain joins TRBV6-2 or TRBV6-3 to TRBJ2-1, with TRBD1 matching 12 bases. V gave up 3 bases and J gave up 6 bases; unmatched junction bases: 21. Germline assignment: CDR1 MNHEY and CDR2 SVGEGT. This CDR3 is built from 21 residues. The CDR3: CASSYGPQGTGGVGGRNEQFF. CDR3 bases: TGTGCCAGCAGTTATGGGCCACAGGGGACAGGGGGCGTTGGTGGTCGCAATGAGCAGTTCTTC.

The genes are TRBV20-1 and TRBJ1-2; weak D call: TRBD1 (5 bases). The CDR3 covers 12 residues. Looked up from germline, CDR1 is DFQATT and CDR2 is SNEGSKA (reference sequence). V shed 0 bases and J shed 8 bases, with 10 bases lying between them. This CDR3 reads CSARDQRDGYTF. For the CDR3, the DNA is TGCAGTGCTAGAGATCAGAGGGACGGCTACACCTTC.

This clonotype was picked up one time. The chain couples TRBV30 to TRBJ2-5; 7 bases are a match to TRBD1. Germline CDR1 is GTSNPN and CDR2 is SVGIG (reference sequence). J gave up 5 bases and V 4 bases, and 10 bases lay outside the gene matches. This CDR3 is built from 14 residues. The CDR3 sequence: CAWNKDRRLETQYF. The CDR3 DNA is TGTGCCTGGAATAAGGACAGGCGCCTGGAGACCCAGTACTTC.

This clonotype was observed a handful of times. The chain carries TRBV11-2 and TRBJ2-1; D tentatively reads TRBD1 or TRBD2 (5 bases each). The length of the CDR3 is 12 residues. Between the trimmed V and J ends, which lost 1 base and 10 bases, there was a span of 8 bases. Germline V CDR1 and CDR2: SGHAT, FQNNGV. The CDR3 sequence: CASSLGQREQFF. In nucleotides, the CDR3 is TGTGCCAGCAGCTTAGGACAGCGGGAGCAGTTCTTC.

This clonotype was seen a handful of times. This rearrangement joins TRBV5-1 to TRBJ2-5; D uncertain. The CDR3 contains 14 residues. The V gene lost 0 bases and the J gene lost 2 bases, with 8 bases spanning the gap. Germline V gene sequence: CDR1 SGHRS, CDR2 YFSETQ. The CDR3 nucleotides read TGCGCCAGCAGCTTGGCCACTCTACAAGAGACCCAGTACTTC. Translation: CASSLATLQETQYF. The full variable domain, with the rest looked up from reference TRBV5-1 and TRBJ2-5, is KAGVTQTPRYLIKTRGQQVTLSCSPISGHRSVSWYQQTPGQGLQFLFEYFSETQRNKGNFPGRFSGRQFSNSRSEMNVSTLELGDSALYLCASSLATLQETQYFGPGTRLLVL.

This clonotype showed up just a few times. The chain has TRBV18 and TRBJ2-7; D ambiguous. With 4 bases removed from V and 3 bases from J, the gap between germline ends came to 16 bases. The CDR3 has 15 amino acids. Germline V gene lookup returns CDR1 KGHSH and CDR2 LQKENI. The CDR3 sequence is CASSRSSGPDYEQYF. The CDR3 DNA follows: TGTGCCAGCTCACGTTCGTCAGGACCGGACTACGAGCAGTACTTC.

The chain has TRBV3-1 and TRBJ1-2; D perhaps matches TRBD1 (5 bases). V gave up 1 base and J gave up 5 bases, with 8 bases separating them. The CDR3 is 13 residues long. Germline-derived CDR1 and CDR2 are LGHDT and YNNKEL (reference sequence). CDR3 nucleotides: TGTGCCAGCAGCCAAGTTGGGGGATATGGCTACACCTTC. It translates to CASSQVGGYGYTF.

This clonotype was seen a few times. The chain joins TRBV12-3 or TRBV12-4 to TRBJ2-1, with D maybe TRBD1 (5 bases). The ends were cut back, 6 bases at V and 3 bases at J, with 15 bases in the middle. The CDR3 length is 15 residues. CDR3 protein: CASSLLGAIYNEQFF. CDR3 DNA: TGTGCCAGCAGCCTATTAGGGGCCATCTACAATGAGCAGTTCTTC.

This clonotype appeared a few times. The chain links TRBV20-1 to TRBJ2-2; either TRBD1 or TRBD2 may supply D (5 bases each). V was clipped by 1 base and J by 6 bases, with 12 bases between them. This CDR3 has 14 amino acids. Germline assignment: CDR1 DFQATT and CDR2 SNEGSKA (reference sequence). As DNA, the CDR3 is TGCAGTGCTAGAGTGTCGAGGGGCGCCGGGGAGCTGTTTTTT. It yields the protein CSARVSRGAGELFF.

This chain links TRBV29-1 with TRBJ2-7; D is uncertain. This CDR3 spans 11 amino acids. The germline V gene encodes CDR1 SQVTM and CDR2 ANQGSEA. V lost 5 bases and J lost 0, with 5 bases in between. In DNA, the CDR3 is TGCAGCGTTTCGGACTCCTACGAGCAGTACTTC. It yields the protein CSVSDSYEQYF.

As DNA, the CDR3 is TGTGCCACCAGTGCATCCTACTACAATGAGCAGTTCTTC. Protein product: CATSASYYNEQFF. The rearrangement uses TRBV24-1 and TRBJ2-1; D not resolved. The ends were cut back, 5 bases at V and 3 bases at J, with 7 bases in the middle. Germline loops: CDR1 KGHDR, CDR2 SFDVKD. The CDR3 covers 13 residues.

The chain combines TRBV5-6 with TRBJ2-3; D possibly corresponds to TRBD1 (5 bases). V was cut by 3 bases and J by 2 bases, with 10 bases left in between. Germline V gene lookup returns CDR1 SGHDT and CDR2 YYEEEE. The CDR3 is made up of 14 amino acids. The CDR3 reads CASSWGGNTDTQYF. Written as DNA, the CDR3 is TGTGCCAGCAGCTGGGGCGGAAACACAGATACGCAGTATTTT. Complete variable domain (other parts from reference TRBV5-6 and TRBJ2-3): DAGVTQSPTHLIKTRGQQVTLRCSPKSGHDTVSWYQQALGQGPQFIFQYYEEEERQRGNFPDRFSGHQFPNYSSELNVNALLLGDSALYLCASSWGGNTDTQYFGPGTRLTVL.

This clonotype has only a few counts. The V call is TRBV20-1, the J call TRBJ2-3; the D gene is possibly TRBD2 (6 bases). CDR1 and CDR2 (germline): DFQATT, SNEGSKA (reference sequence). This CDR3 spans 14 amino acids. V lost 2 bases, J lost 1 base, and 10 bases lay in between. The CDR3 reads CSARSGVGTDTQYF. DNA of the CDR3: TGCAGTGCTAGATCGGGAGTGGGCACAGATACGCAGTATTTT.

This clonotype was seen more than once but under ten times. V usage is TRBV6-6 and J usage is TRBJ2-1, with D perhaps TRBD1 or TRBD2 (5 bases each). The germline CDR1 and CDR2 sequences are MNHNY and SVGAGI (reference sequence). The V end lost 5 bases, the J end lost 9 bases, and 14 bases lay between the germline ends. The CDR3 has 13 residues. The CDR3 nucleotides read TGTGCCAGCAGTACGCATGAGGGGACTGAGCAGTTCTTC. It codes for CASSTHEGTEQFF.

This clonotype was seen a few times. The genes are TRBV10-3 and TRBJ1-1; D not resolved. V was trimmed by 0 bases and J by 0 bases, leaving 5 bases between them. Germline V CDR1 and CDR2: ENHRY, SYGVKD. CDR3 length: 14 amino acids. The CDR3 DNA is TGTGCCATCAGTGAGTCGACGTTGAACACTGAAGCTTTCTTT. Its translation is CAISESTLNTEAFF.

J is TRBJ2-3 and V is TRBV9; 8 bases are shared with TRBD2. Germline loops: CDR1 SGDLS, CDR2 YYNGEE. The CDR3 is made up of 17 amino acids. The V and J ends lost 0 bases and 3 bases, in that order; junction bases with no gene match: 9. In DNA form, the CDR3 reads TGTGCCAGCAGCGTAGTCCTTAACGGACTAGCTACAGATACGCAGTATTTT. Its translation is CASSVVLNGLATDTQYF.

The V call is TRBV5-1, the J call TRBJ2-7; TRBD1 matches at 8 bases. V was pared by 4 bases and J by 3 bases, with 9 bases of the junction left unmatched. The length of the CDR3 is 15 residues. CDR1 SGHRS and CDR2 YFSETQ come from the germline V gene. The CDR3 loop reads CASSQDRGLFYEQYF. CDR3 in DNA: TGCGCCAGCAGCCAAGACAGGGGTCTCTTCTACGAGCAGTACTTC.

The gene calls are TRBV4-2 and TRBJ1-4; D unresolved. This CDR3 has 15 residues. The germline V gene encodes CDR1 LGHNA and CDR2 YNFKEQ. Trimming took off 4 bases at V and 7 bases at J, with 16 bases between the two ends. This CDR3 reads CASSPHSGEGEKLFF. The DNA for the CDR3 is TGTGCCAGCAGCCCGCATTCTGGGGAAGGTGAAAAACTGTTTTTT.